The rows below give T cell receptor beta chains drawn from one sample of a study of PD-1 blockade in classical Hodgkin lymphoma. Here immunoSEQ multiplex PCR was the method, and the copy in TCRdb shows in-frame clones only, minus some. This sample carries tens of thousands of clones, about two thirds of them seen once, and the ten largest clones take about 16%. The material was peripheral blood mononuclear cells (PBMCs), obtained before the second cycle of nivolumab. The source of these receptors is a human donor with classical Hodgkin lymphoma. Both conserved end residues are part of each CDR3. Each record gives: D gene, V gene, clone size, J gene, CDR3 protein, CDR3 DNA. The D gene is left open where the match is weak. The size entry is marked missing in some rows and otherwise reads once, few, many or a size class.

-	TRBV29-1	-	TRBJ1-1	CSVAPPTEAFF	TGCAGCGTTGCGCCCCCCACTGAAGCTTTCTTT
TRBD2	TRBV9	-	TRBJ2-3	CASSAGLAGSTDTQYF	TGTGCCAGCAGCGCGGGACTAGCGGGGAGCACAGATACGCAGTATTTT
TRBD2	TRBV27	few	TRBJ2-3	CASSLSVAGLSDTQYF	TGTGCCAGCAGTTTATCCGTAGCGGGACTTTCGGATACGCAGTATTTT
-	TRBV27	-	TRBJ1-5	CASSLSKQGNQPQHF	TGTGCCAGCAGTTTATCGAAACAGGGCAATCAGCCCCAGCATTTT
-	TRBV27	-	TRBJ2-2	CASSPLTGELFF	TGTGCCAGCAGTCCCCTTACGGGGGAGCTGTTTTTT
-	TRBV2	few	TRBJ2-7	CASRKVELTYEQYF	TGTGCCAGCAGGAAAGTGGAACTAACCTACGAGCAGTACTTC
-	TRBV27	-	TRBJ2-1	CASSLAGLGGEQFF	TGTGCCAGCAGTTTAGCGGGTCTTGGAGGTGAGCAGTTCTTC
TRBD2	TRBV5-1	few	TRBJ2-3	CASSLAGTSGRSDTQYF	TGCGCCAGCAGCTTGGCGGGGACTAGCGGGAGGTCTGATACGCAGTATTTT
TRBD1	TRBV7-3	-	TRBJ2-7	CASSLSTGGYEQYF	TGTGCCAGCAGCTTATCGACAGGGGGGTACGAGCAGTACTTC
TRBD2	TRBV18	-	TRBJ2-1	CASSPLRLLTSDMGYNEQFF	TGTGCCAGCTCACCATTACGTTTGCTAACTAGCGACATGGGGTACAATGAGCAGTTCTTC
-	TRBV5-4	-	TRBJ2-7	CASSLGSGYEQYF	TGTGCCAGCAGCCTGGGGAGCGGTTACGAGCAGTACTTC
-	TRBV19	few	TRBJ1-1	CASQDRMNTEAFF	TGTGCCAGTCAAGACAGGATGAACACTGAAGCTTTCTTT
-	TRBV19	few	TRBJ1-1	CASSLGRSNTEAFF	TGTGCCAGTAGCTTGGGACGGTCGAACACTGAAGCTTTCTTT
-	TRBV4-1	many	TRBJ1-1	CASSQGGTAYNTEAFF	TGCGCCAGCAGCCAAGGGGGTACGGCGTATAACACTGAAGCTTTCTTT
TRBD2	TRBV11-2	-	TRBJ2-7	CASSVRRLAGTSSYEQYF	TGTGCCAGCAGCGTTAGGAGACTAGCGGGGACCAGCTCCTACGAGCAGTACTTC
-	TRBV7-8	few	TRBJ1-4	CASSLASSREKLFF	TGTGCCAGCAGCTTGGCCTCAAGTCGTGAAAAACTGTTTTTT
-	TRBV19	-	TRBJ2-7	CASSISGTAAEEYF	TGTGCCAGTAGTATATCGGGGACCGCCGCGGAGGAGTACTTC
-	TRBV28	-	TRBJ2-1	CATSQGRTNNEQFF	TGTGCCACCAGCCAAGGACGGACTAACAATGAGCAGTTCTTC
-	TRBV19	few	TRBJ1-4	CASSPRHATNEKLFF	TGTGCCAGTAGTCCCCGACACGCAACTAATGAAAAACTGTTTTTT
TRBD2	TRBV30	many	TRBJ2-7	CAWTYGGYEQYF	TGTGCCTGGACCTACGGGGGGTACGAGCAGTACTTC
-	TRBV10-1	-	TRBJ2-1	CASSGANALNEQFF	TGCGCCAGCAGTGGGGCTAACGCTTTGAATGAGCAGTTCTTC
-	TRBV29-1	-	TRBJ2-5	CSVVMTRETQYF	TGCAGCGTCGTTATGACTAGGGAGACCCAGTACTTC
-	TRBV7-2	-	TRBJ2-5	CASSWAISQETQYF	TGTGCCAGCAGCTGGGCTATCTCTCAAGAGACCCAGTACTTC
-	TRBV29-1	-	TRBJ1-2	CSVSGDYGYTF	TGCAGCGTAAGCGGAGACTATGGCTACACCTTC
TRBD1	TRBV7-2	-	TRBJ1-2	CASSWKTGQNYGYTF	TGTGCCAGCAGCTGGAAGACAGGGCAGAACTATGGCTACACCTTC
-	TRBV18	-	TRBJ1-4	CASSPPSPSVEKLFF	TGTGCCAGCTCACCCCCTAGCCCTTCAGTGGAAAAACTGTTTTTT